The next 29 T cell receptor beta chains were all read from a single sample in a study of Graves' ophthalmopathy and Graves' hyperthyroidism. As the template, RNA transcripts were used to amplify TCR beta CDR3 regions. The first round was an RT-PCR with HTBI primers, and the second round was a multiplex PCR. MiXCR, run by TCRdb on the multiplex PCR reads, gives a single entry per CDR3 protein. The table records approximately 380,000 distinct CDR3 sequences, under 25% of them present only once. The specimen sequenced was peripheral blood. The receptors were sampled from a woman aged 18-29 years with stable Graves' hyperthyroidism.

This clonotype has a count of ten or more. This chain connects TRBV20-1 to TRBJ2-7; D possibly matches TRBD1 or TRBD2 (5 bases each). The length of the CDR3 is 11 residues. The germline V gene has CDR1 DFQATT and CDR2 SNEGSKA (reference sequence). The germline V and J ends were trimmed by 3 bases and 6 bases, with 9 bases remaining between them. The CDR3, as DNA: TGCAGTGCTAGGGGGGTTTCCGAGCAGTACTTC. Protein sequence: CSARGVSEQYF.

This clonotype was seen many times. The chain combines TRBV5-1 with TRBJ2-7; TRBD2 matches at 14 bases. Germline loops: CDR1 SGHRS, CDR2 YFSETQ. With V trimmed by 4 bases and J by 3 bases, 6 bases remained unmatched. The CDR3 runs 16 residues. CDR3 bases: TGCGCCAGCAGCGGACTAGCGGGAGGTTTTGACTACGAGCAGTACTTC. As protein: CASSGLAGGFDYEQYF. The full variable domain, completed using reference TRBV5-1 and TRBJ2-7, is KAGVTQTPRYLIKTRGQQVTLSCSPISGHRSVSWYQQTPGQGLQFLFEYFSETQRNKGNFPGRFSGRQFSNSRSEMNVSTLELGDSALYLCASSGLAGGFDYEQYFGPGTRLTVT.

This clonotype was seen at least ten times. The V and J genes are TRBV24-1 and TRBJ2-5; the D is unclear. This CDR3 has 13 residues. V was shortened by 1 base and J by 5 bases, with 7 bases between the two germline ends. CDR1 is KGHDR and CDR2 is SFDVKD in the germline V gene. The CDR3 DNA sequence: TGTGCCACCAGTGATTTCGGAGCGGAGACCCAGTACTTC. Protein sequence: CATSDFGAETQYF.

This clonotype was seen a few times. The chain recombines TRBV30 with TRBJ1-1; TRBD1 aligns across 9 bases. The CDR3 totals 16 residues. Germline CDR1 is GTSNPN and CDR2 is SVGIG (reference sequence). V was clipped by 1 base and J by 6 bases; unmatched bases: 12. DNA for the CDR3: TGTGCCTGGAGTGCAAGAACCGGGACAGGGACGGCTGAAGCTTTCTTT. It codes for CAWSARTGTGTAEAFF.

This clonotype was detected many times. The chain is built from TRBV2 and TRBJ1-1; D ambiguous. V was cut by 11 bases and J by 5 bases, with 18 bases left in between. CDR1 is SNHLY, CDR2 FYNNEI, per germline. The CDR3 is 13 residues long. In DNA, the CDR3 is TGTGCCGGCCGAATCAGGAAAGGGACTGAAGCTTTCTTT. Translation gives CAGRIRKGTEAFF. The full variable domain, with the rest looked up from reference TRBV2 and TRBJ1-1, is EPEVTQTPSHQVTQMGQEVILRCVPISNHLYFYWYRQILGQKVEFLVSFYNNEISEKSEIFDDQFSVERPDGSNFTLKIRSTKLEDSAMYFCAGRIRKGTEAFFGQGTRLTVV.

This chain links TRBV11-3 with TRBJ1-1; maybe TRBD1 (5 bases). Per germline, CDR1 SGHNT and CDR2 YENEEA. This CDR3 spans 13 amino acids. Trimming took off 5 bases at V and 7 bases at J, with 14 bases between the two ends. CDR3 sequence reads: CASSQRGDNEAFF. CDR3 nucleotide sequence: TGTGCCAGCAGCCAGAGGGGTGATAATGAAGCTTTCTTT.

There are a few counts of this clonotype. V is TRBV3-1 and J is TRBJ1-2; no reliable D call. The CDR3 extends over 14 amino acids. With 4 bases removed from V and 6 bases from J, the gap between germline ends came to 15 bases. Germline V CDR1 and CDR2: LGHDT, YNNKEL (reference sequence). The CDR3 protein is CASSLDVGLDGYTF. CDR3 bases: TGTGCCAGCAGCCTGGACGTGGGGTTAGATGGCTACACCTTC.

This clonotype has ten or more counts. The rearrangement uses TRBV20-1 and TRBJ2-7; D not certain. Germline V gene data show CDR1 as DFQATT and CDR2 as SNEGSKA (reference sequence). The CDR3 has 16 residues. The DNA of the CDR3 is TGCAAAGTGGTTTCCGCGAAGACGCGTTCCCGCTACGAGCAGTACTTC. Its translation: CKVVSAKTRSRYEQYF.

This clonotype occurred many times. Written as DNA, the CDR3 is TGTGCCAGCAGCTTAATTGGACTAGCGGGAGGCGGTGAGACCCAGTACTTC. Translating gives CASSLIGLAGGGETQYF. The chain links TRBV7-2 to TRBJ2-5; 14 bases align to TRBD2. V was clipped by 2 bases and J by 5 bases; unmatched bases: 7. Germline lookup yields CDR1 SGHTA and CDR2 FQGNSA. The CDR3 totals 17 residues. The complete variable domain, with remaining parts taken from reference TRBV7-2 and TRBJ2-5, reads GAGVSQSPSNKVTEKGKDVELRCDPISGHTALYWYRQSLGQGLEFLIYFQGNSAPDKSGLPSDRFSAERTGGSVSTLTIQRTQQEDSAVYLCASSLIGLAGGGETQYFGPGTRLLVL.

This clonotype was observed at least ten times. The rearrangement joins TRBV10-3 to TRBJ2-4; unclear D gene. CDR1 and CDR2 from the germline V gene are ENHRY and SYGVKD. The V end was cut by 0 bases, the J end by 0 bases, with 12 bases between. This CDR3 is 17 amino acids long. CDR3 amino acids: CAISESREATAKNIQYF. The CDR3 DNA follows: TGTGCCATCAGTGAGTCAAGGGAAGCCACAGCCAAAAACATTCAGTACTTC.

About this clonotype: One base away lies a much larger clone, so this may be a sequencing read error. The CDR3 end shows no conserved phenylalanine or tryptophan, and so a read error is likely. The chain is built from TRBV3-1 and TRBJ2-7; D unresolved. This CDR3 spans 11 amino acids. V shed 1 base and J shed 6 bases, with 4 bases lying between them. The V gene's germline CDR1 is LGHDT and CDR2 YNNKEL (reference sequence). CDR3 coding DNA: TGTGCCAGCAGCCAAGCGGGCGAGCAGTACTAC. Amino acid sequence: CASSQAGEQYY.

This clonotype was detected ten times or more. The V gene is TRBV29-1, the J gene TRBJ2-6, with a possible D match to TRBD2 (5 bases). Germline V gene sequence: CDR1 SQVTM, CDR2 ANQGSEA. CDR3 length equals 14 residues. With 4 bases removed from V and 1 base from J, the gap between germline ends came to 8 bases. CDR3 in DNA: TGCAGCGTTGGGGAGTCTTCTGGGGCCAACGTCCTGACTTTC. Translation: CSVGESSGANVLTF.

This clonotype came up many times. V gene TRBV7-8 combines with J gene TRBJ2-5; a weak D match, TRBD2 (5 bases). Trimming left V 2 bases short and J 5 bases short, with 12 bases between. CDR3 length equals 14 residues. The germline CDR1 and CDR2 sequences are SGHVS and FQNEAQ. CDR3 sequence (DNA): TGTGCCAGCAGCTTATCGGCTAGCCCCGAGACCCAGTACTTC. This translates into CASSLSASPETQYF.

This clonotype showed up many times. The chain employs TRBV12-3 or TRBV12-4 and TRBJ1-5, with D hard to call. V dropped 1 base and J dropped 4 bases, with 5 bases sitting between them. The CDR3 extends over 13 amino acids. Here the CDR3 reads CASSLVENQPQHF. The CDR3 region has the DNA TGTGCCAGCAGTTTAGTCGAGAATCAGCCCCAGCATTTT.

A few counts support this clonotype. V and J are TRBV30 and TRBJ2-1; 8 bases are shared with TRBD1. Germline V gene data show CDR1 as GTSNPN and CDR2 as SVGIG (reference sequence). V lost 2 bases, J lost 4 bases, and 10 bases stayed unmatched. The CDR3 covers 16 residues. This CDR3 is CAWSPLTGVSYNEQFF. CDR3 DNA sequence: TGTGCCTGGAGTCCCTTGACAGGGGTATCGTACAATGAGCAGTTCTTC.

This clonotype came up a few times. The chain joins TRBV3-1 to TRBJ2-2; 8 bases are a match to TRBD1. V lost 0 bases, J lost 5 bases, and 5 bases stayed unmatched. From germline, CDR1 is LGHDT and CDR2 YNNKEL (reference sequence). The length of the CDR3 is 16 residues. The CDR3 spells CASSQEGQGKTGELFF. The CDR3, as DNA: TGTGCCAGCAGCCAAGAAGGACAGGGTAAAACCGGGGAGCTGTTTTTT.

This clonotype was detected ten times or more. J is TRBJ2-5 and V is TRBV19; 16 nucleotides line up with TRBD2. The CDR3 runs to 16 residues. Germline V CDR1 and CDR2: LNHDA, SQIVND (reference sequence). V gave up 3 bases and J gave up 3 bases; unmatched junction bases: 1. The CDR3 is CASSMGLAGGEETQYF. DNA for the CDR3: TGTGCCAGTAGTATGGGACTAGCGGGAGGGGAAGAGACCCAGTACTTC.

This clonotype was observed a few times. V usage is TRBV11-2 and J usage is TRBJ2-2, with D possibly TRBD2 on 6 matching bases. The V gene lost 5 bases and the J gene lost 4 bases, with 14 bases spanning the gap. From germline, CDR1 is SGHAT and CDR2 FQNNGV. This CDR3 contains 15 residues. CDR3 amino acids: CASSPLGSGTGELFF. CDR3 bases: TGTGCCAGCAGCCCCCTCGGGAGTGGCACCGGGGAGCTGTTTTTT.

This clonotype was picked up many times. The CDR3 here is CAWTPLDGYGYTF. DNA of the CDR3: TGTGCCTGGACTCCGTTAGATGGCTATGGCTACACCTTC. J is TRBJ1-2 and V is TRBV30; D gene unclear. This CDR3 contains 13 residues. Trimming shortened V by 4 bases and J by 4 bases, and 13 bases separated the two germline ends. In germline, CDR1 is GTSNPN, CDR2 SVGIG (reference sequence). Supplemented by reference TRBV30 and TRBJ1-2, the full variable domain reads SQTIHQWPATLVQPVGSPLSLECTVEGTSNPNLYWYRQAAGRGLQLLFYSVGIGQISSEVPQNLSASRPQDRQFILSSKKLLLSDSGFYLCAWTPLDGYGYTFGSGTRLTVV.

In this sample, this clonotype turned up many times. Germline and junction disagree at one end, which may indicate a read error. The gene calls are TRBV11-2 and TRBJ2-4; 9 bases are a match to TRBD2. The CDR3 has 19 residues. The V gene's germline CDR1 is SGHAT and CDR2 FQNNGV. This chain's CDR3 is CASSLDPSGNRRAKNIKYF. DNA of the CDR3: TGTGCCAGCAGCTTAGATCCTAGCGGGAACCGGAGAGCCAAAAACATTAAGTACTTC.

This clonotype has ten or more counts. The CDR3 sequence is CATSTSRQDTQPQHF. The DNA for the CDR3 is TGTGCCACCAGCACCTCCCGACAGGACACGCAGCCCCAGCATTTT. This sequence joins TRBV15 and TRBJ1-5; TRBD1 is a possible D gene (6 bases). CDR3 length equals 15 residues. Germline CDR1 is LNHNV and CDR2 is YYDKDF (reference sequence). V was clipped by 4 bases and J by 7 bases, with 17 bases between them.

The J gene is TRBJ2-7, the V gene TRBV6-5, with D uncertain. This CDR3 has 16 amino acids. Trimming pared 2 bases from V and 0 bases from J, leaving 14 bases between. Germline CDR1 is MNHEY and CDR2 is SVGAGI. The CDR3 region is CASSYVGQVSSYEQYF. The CDR3 coding sequence is TGTGCCAGCAGTTACGTCGGTCAGGTTAGCTCCTACGAGCAGTACTTC.

This clonotype was seen ten or more times. For the CDR3, the DNA is TGCAGTGCAAATGACCGGGGCTATGGCTACACCTTC. As protein: CSANDRGYGYTF. V gene TRBV20-1 combines with J gene TRBJ1-2, with no clear D. The CDR3 runs to 12 residues. CDR1 and CDR2 (germline): DFQATT, SNEGSKA (reference sequence). V dropped 6 bases and J dropped 4 bases, with 12 bases sitting between them.

The table lists this clonotype with many counts. The chain links TRBV30 to TRBJ2-7; 9 bases fit TRBD2. The germline V gene encodes CDR1 GTSNPN and CDR2 SVGIG (reference sequence). The trim removed 3 bases at V and 4 bases at J, leaving 4 bases unmatched. CDR3 length: 13 residues. This chain's CDR3 is CAWRASGTYEQYF. The CDR3 DNA is TGTGCCTGGAGAGCTAGCGGGACATACGAGCAGTACTTC.

This clonotype came up many times. This chain joins TRBV27 and TRBJ1-1; D is undetermined. The germline gives CDR1 MNHEY, CDR2 SMNVEV (reference sequence). The CDR3 is 11 residues long. Trimming took 10 bases from V and 3 from J, leaving 9 bases between them. CDR3 DNA sequence: TGTGCCACCAGATATTACACTGAAGCTTTCTTT. Translation gives CATRYYTEAFF.

The chain has TRBV7-8 and TRBJ2-7, with TRBD2 identical over 9 bases. The V and J ends lost 3 bases and 3 bases, in that order; junction bases with no gene match: 6. Germline V gene lookup returns CDR1 SGHVS and CDR2 FQNEAQ. This CDR3 region has 15 residues. This CDR3 is CASSFRTSEDYEQYF. Here the CDR3 DNA reads TGTGCCAGCAGCTTCCGGACTAGCGAGGACTACGAGCAGTACTTC. Based on the CDR3 plus reference TRBV7-8 and TRBJ2-7, the full variable domain is GAGVSQSPRYKVAKRGQDVALRCDPISGHVSLFWYQQALGQGPEFLTYFQNEAQLDKSGLPSDRFFAERPEGSVSTLKIQRTQQEDSAVYLCASSFRTSEDYEQYFGPGTRLTVT.

This clonotype has a count of ten or more. The chain couples TRBV7-3 to TRBJ2-5, with D tentatively TRBD2 (6 bases). V was cut by 2 bases and J by 5 bases, with 15 bases left in between. The germline V gene encodes CDR1 SGHTA and CDR2 FQGTGA. The CDR3 is 15 amino acids. The CDR3 DNA reads as TGTGCCAGCAGCTTACGAAGCGGGTGGGGGGAGACCCAGTACTTC. It encodes CASSLRSGWGETQYF.

The chain links TRBV6-2 or TRBV6-3 to TRBJ2-5; possible D gene TRBD2, 6 bases. V was clipped by 0 bases and J by 4 bases, with 21 bases between them. From germline, CDR1 is MNHEY and CDR2 SVGEGT. The CDR3 is 18 amino acids. The CDR3 DNA sequence: TGTGCCAGCAGTTACTCGATCCTAGCGAGCAAGGAAGGAGAGACCCAGTACTTC. Its protein product is CASSYSILASKEGETQYF.

This clonotype was picked up many times. The chain joins TRBV6-1 to TRBJ1-2; D not certain. This CDR3 contains 14 residues. Trimming removed 2 bases from V and 8 bases from J, with 15 bases in between. Germline V gene lookup returns CDR1 MNHNS and CDR2 SASEGT. DNA of the CDR3: TGTGCCAGCAGTGAAATAGGGAAGAGAGACGGCTACACCTTC. This sequence encodes CASSEIGKRDGYTF.